Listed below are T cell receptor beta chains from one sample, sequenced in a study of blood T cell repertoires in COVID-19. Sequencing used immunoSEQ multiplex PCR; TCRdb keeps in-frame clones, though not all of them. Among tens of thousands of clones listed, just over 85% were seen once. Sequencing was performed on peripheral blood. The receptor source for this set is a woman at least 80 years old with active or convalescent COVID-19. Each CDR3 is given with its conserved first and last residue. The order of the fields is D gene, V gene, clone size, J gene, CDR3 protein, CDR3 DNA. D genes are given only for firm matches. Where a row states a size, it is once, few, many or the class of an expanded clone; other rows omit it.

-	TRBV19	once	TRBJ2-3	CASSIGGRTDTQYF	TGTGCCAGTAGTATTGGGGGCCGGACAGATACGCAGTATTTT
TRBD1	TRBV7-9	-	TRBJ2-1	CASSRYGTGDYNEQFF	TGTGCCAGCAGCCGATACGGGACAGGGGACTACAATGAGCAGTTCTTC
TRBD1	TRBV7-9	-	TRBJ1-5	CASSLAQGVSNQPQHF	TGTGCCAGCAGCTTAGCCCAGGGGGTTAGCAATCAGCCCCAGCATTTT
-	TRBV19	-	TRBJ2-1	CASRPERAYSYNEQFF	TGTGCCAGTAGGCCGGAGCGGGCCTACTCCTACAATGAGCAGTTCTTC
TRBD1	TRBV25-1	-	TRBJ2-7	CASSAGTGGPYEQYF	TGTGCCAGCAGTGCCGGGACAGGGGGCCCCTACGAGCAGTACTTC
TRBD2	TRBV5-1	-	TRBJ2-3	CASSLPSGGTDTQYF	TGCGCCAGCAGCTTACCTAGCGGGGGAACCGATACGCAGTATTTT
-	TRBV7-2	-	TRBJ1-2	CASSPYLANNYGYTF	TGTGCCAGCAGCCCTTACCTGGCAAATAACTATGGCTACACCTTC
-	TRBV28	-	TRBJ1-2	CATRFLDYGYTF	TGTGCCACCAGGTTCCTTGACTATGGCTACACCTTC
-	TRBV3-1/TRBV3-2	-	TRBJ2-2	CASSQATGLRDTGELFF	TGTGCCAGCAGCCAGGCAACAGGGTTACGGGACACCGGGGAGCTGTTTTTT
-	TRBV21-1	-	TRBJ1-2	CASSKSGERYDGYTF	TGTGCCAGCAGCAAATCGGGGGAACGGTACGATGGCTACACCTTC
-	TRBV7-9	-	TRBJ2-5	CASSYGPRGETQYF	TGTGCCAGCAGCTACGGGCCGCGGGGAGAGACCCAGTACTTC
-	TRBV4-2	few	TRBJ2-5	CASSPNSGQETQYF	TGTGCCAGCAGCCCCAATAGCGGCCAAGAGACCCAGTACTTC
-	TRBV7-9	-	TRBJ1-1	CASSLEGHQVAFF	TGTGCCAGCAGCTTAGAAGGTCACCAGGTGGCTTTCTTT
TRBD1	TRBV4-3	-	TRBJ1-2	CASSLDRVGYTF	TGCGCCAGCAGCCTCGACAGGGTTGGCTACACCTTC
TRBD1	TRBV18	-	TRBJ1-1	CASSPSPGGTEAFF	TGTGCCAGCTCACCTAGCCCAGGGGGAACTGAAGCTTTCTTT
-	TRBV4-3	-	TRBJ2-1	CASSQDRGRKRFF	TGCGCCAGCAGCCAGGATAGAGGGAGAAAAAGGTTCTTC
-	TRBV12-3/TRBV12-4	-	TRBJ2-1	CASSFLDEQFF	TGTGCCAGCAGTTTTCTAGATGAGCAGTTCTTC
-	TRBV19	-	TRBJ2-6	CASHPSPFSGANVLTF	TGTGCCAGTCATCCTAGTCCCTTCTCTGGGGCCAACGTCCTGACTTTC
-	TRBV12-5	-	TRBJ2-5	CASGRWSGEETQYF	TGTGCTAGTGGTCGGTGGTCCGGAGAAGAGACCCAGTACTTC
-	TRBV14	-	TRBJ1-6	CASSQALNSPLHF	TGTGCCAGCAGCCAAGCTCTGAATTCACCCCTCCACTTT
TRBD2	TRBV4-3	-	TRBJ2-1	CASSQEGLAGGFYNEQFF	TGCGCCAGCAGCCAAGAGGGACTAGCGGGGGGCTTTTACAATGAGCAGTTCTTC
-	TRBV7-2	-	TRBJ2-1	CASRYFEGDSEQFF	TGTGCCAGCAGGTACTTTGAAGGGGATAGTGAGCAGTTCTTC
-	TRBV5-4	-	TRBJ1-1	CASSLNGRSDAFF	TGTGCCAGCAGCTTGAACGGGAGGTCCGACGCTTTCTTT
TRBD2	TRBV4-2	-	TRBJ2-3	CASSQRGTSESDTQYF	TGTGCCAGCAGCCAAAGGGGGACTAGCGAGTCAGATACGCAGTATTTT
TRBD2	TRBV29-1	-	TRBJ2-1	CSVLAGGPGNEQFF	TGCAGCGTCTTAGCGGGAGGGCCGGGTAATGAGCAGTTCTTC
TRBD2	TRBV5-1	-	TRBJ2-1	CASSLFTSGISYNEQFF	TGCGCCAGCAGCTTGTTCACTAGCGGGATATCCTACAATGAGCAGTTCTTC
-	TRBV19	-	TRBJ1-1	CASSQTGILNTEAFF	TGTGCCAGTAGTCAAACAGGGATACTGAACACTGAAGCTTTCTTT
-	TRBV10-2	-	TRBJ2-3	CASSPSADTQYF	TGCGCCAGCAGTCCTAGCGCAGATACGCAGTATTTT
TRBD1	TRBV11-3	-	TRBJ1-3	CASSVSGGSSGNTIYF	TGTGCCAGCAGCGTCTCAGGGGGGAGCTCTGGAAACACCATATATTTT
-	TRBV25-1	-	TRBJ1-5	CASSGVGGSSYNQPQHF	TGTGCCAGCAGTGGGGTCGGGGGTTCCTCATACAATCAGCCCCAGCATTTT
-	TRBV7-6	-	TRBJ2-1	CASSLFRGGGHEQFF	TGTGCCAGCAGCTTATTTCGGGGCGGGGGCCATGAGCAGTTCTTC
TRBD1	TRBV18	-	TRBJ2-5	CASSPGQGKETQYF	TGTGCCAGCTCACCGGGACAGGGTAAAGAGACCCAGTACTTC
-	TRBV14	-	TRBJ1-4	CASSPHTTNEKLFF	TGTGCCAGCAGCCCCCACACAACTAATGAAAAACTGTTTTTT
TRBD1	TRBV18	-	TRBJ1-2	CASSFRQGADHGYTF	TGTGCCAGCTCATTCCGACAGGGGGCAGACCATGGCTACACCTTC
-	TRBV5-1	once	TRBJ1-3	CASSLDGVAGNTIYF	TGCGCCAGCAGCTTGGACGGGGTGGCTGGAAACACCATATATTTT
TRBD1	TRBV2	-	TRBJ2-1	CASSDRGLGYNEQFF	TGTGCCAGCAGTGACAGGGGGCTAGGCTACAATGAGCAGTTCTTC
-	TRBV7-2	-	TRBJ2-2	CASSSRYTGELFF	TGTGCCAGCAGCTCCCGTTACACCGGGGAGCTGTTTTTT
-	TRBV2	-	TRBJ2-3	CASSARGGGATDTQYF	TGTGCCAGCAGCGCGAGAGGGGGTGGCGCCACAGATACGCAGTATTTT
TRBD1	TRBV2	few	TRBJ1-3	CASRPTGGTGNTIYF	TGTGCCAGCCGGCCGACAGGGGGTACTGGAAACACCATATATTTT
-	TRBV6-5	-	TRBJ1-1	CASSTMNTEAFF	TGTGCCAGCAGTACAATGAACACTGAAGCTTTCTTT
TRBD1	TRBV6-5	-	TRBJ1-4	CASSYGGQGDEKLFF	TGTGCCAGCAGTTACGGTGGACAGGGGGATGAAAAACTGTTTTTT
-	TRBV6-5	-	TRBJ1-4	CASSYSSGQGGEKLFF	TGTGCCAGCAGTTACTCGTCGGGTCAGGGCGGTGAAAAACTGTTTTTT
TRBD1	TRBV5-6	-	TRBJ1-1	CASSLDRDTEAFF	TGTGCCAGCAGCTTAGACAGGGACACTGAAGCTTTCTTT
TRBD1	TRBV12-3/TRBV12-4	-	TRBJ1-5	CASRNRGDQPQHF	TGTGCCAGCAGGAACAGGGGGGATCAGCCCCAGCATTTT